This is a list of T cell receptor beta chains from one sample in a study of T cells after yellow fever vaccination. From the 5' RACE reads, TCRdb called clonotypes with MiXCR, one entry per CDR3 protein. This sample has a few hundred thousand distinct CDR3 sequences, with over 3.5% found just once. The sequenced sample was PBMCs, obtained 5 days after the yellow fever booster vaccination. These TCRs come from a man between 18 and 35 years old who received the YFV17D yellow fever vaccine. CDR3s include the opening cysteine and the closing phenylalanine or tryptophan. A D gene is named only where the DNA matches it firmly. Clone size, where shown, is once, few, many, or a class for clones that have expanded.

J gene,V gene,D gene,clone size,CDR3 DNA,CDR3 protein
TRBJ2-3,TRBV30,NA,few,TGTGCCTGGAAAAGTAGGGGGGGGATCCGCACAGATACGCAGTATTTT,CAWKSRGGIRTDTQYF
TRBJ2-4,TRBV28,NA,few,TGTGCCAGCAGTGAAACAAGAAACATTCAGTACTTC,CASSETRNIQYF
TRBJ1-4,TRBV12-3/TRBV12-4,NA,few,TGTGCCAGCAGTTCTCCCGGACAATTTAATGAAAAACTGTTTTTT,CASSSPGQFNEKLFF
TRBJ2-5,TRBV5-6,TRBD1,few,TGTGCCAGCAGCTTCACCCTGACAGGGCAGGAGACCCAGTACTTC,CASSFTLTGQETQYF
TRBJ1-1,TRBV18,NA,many,TGTGCCAGCTCCCTGGGGCTTCTTGAAGCTTTCTTT,CASSLGLLEAFF
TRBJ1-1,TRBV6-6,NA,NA,TGTGCCAGCAATAGGCCTAGGGTCAGGAGGGGGGCTGAAGCTTTCTTT,CASNRPRVRRGAEAFF
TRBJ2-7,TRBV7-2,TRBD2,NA,TGTGCCAGCAGTCCAGGGGTGGGACTAGCGGGCCTCGGGGAGCAGTACTTC,CASSPGVGLAGLGEQYF
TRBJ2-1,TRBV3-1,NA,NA,TGTGCCAGCAGCCAAGACTTTGGGGGTAGTGAGCAGTTCTTC,CASSQDFGGSEQFF
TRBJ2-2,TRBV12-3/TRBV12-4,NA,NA,TGTGCCAGTCTCCTCCCGGGGCAGGGAGTCGGCGGGGAGCTGTTTTTT,CASLLPGQGVGGELFF
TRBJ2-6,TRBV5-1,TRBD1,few,TGCGCCAGCAGCTTGAGTTGGGGGACAGGTGATCACTCTGGGGCCAACGTCCTGACTTTC,CASSLSWGTGDHSGANVLTF
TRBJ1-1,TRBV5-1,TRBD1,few,TGCGCCAGCGCCGGACAGGAGAGGGCTGAAGCTTTCTTT,CASAGQERAEAFF